This is a list of T cell receptor beta chains from one sample in a study of radiation and T cells in renal cell carcinoma. Clones were read by immunoSEQ multiplex PCR, and TCRdb kept only the in-frame ones, dropping some. The sample consists of about 74,000 clones, roughly nine tenths of them appearing once. Sample: blood, taken from a patient whose treatment included radiotherapy and nephrectomy. Every receptor here comes from a woman aged 65 to 85 with renal cell carcinoma. The CDR3 runs from the conserved cysteine through the conserved F or W. The D gene is left open where the match is weak. The size field is filled for only some rows; it gives once, few, many or a size class.

d_call	j_call	clone_size	v_call	cdr3_nt	cdr3_aa
-	TRBJ1-1	-	TRBV19	TGTGCCAGTAGCCGGGCCACAGGGCAAACTGAAGCTTTCTTT	CASSRATGQTEAFF
TRBD1	TRBJ1-5	-	TRBV4-1	TGCGCCAGCAGCCAAGAAGGTGGGGACAGGGATCAGCCCCAGCATTTT	CASSQEGGDRDQPQHF
-	TRBJ1-5	-	TRBV5-1	TGCGCCAGCAGCTTGGAAGGGGGCAATCAGCCCCAGCATTTT	CASSLEGGNQPQHF
TRBD1	TRBJ1-5	-	TRBV2	TGTGCCAGCAGTGAAACAGGGGTTCAGCCCCAGCATTTT	CASSETGVQPQHF
TRBD1	TRBJ1-2	-	TRBV2	TGTGCCAGCAGCACAGGGGGAGGTGGTTACACCTTC	CASSTGGGGYTF
-	TRBJ1-5	-	TRBV10-3	TGTGCCATCAGTGAGATAGCGGGCGCCTACGGGCAGCCCCAGCATTTT	CAISEIAGAYGQPQHF
-	TRBJ2-3	-	TRBV7-2	TGTGCCAGCAGCTTAGGAGGAGGAGGCACAGATACGCAGTATTTT	CASSLGGGGTDTQYF
-	TRBJ1-6	-	TRBV7-2	TGTGCCAGCAGCTGGGGAGGCTGGGGCCGCGATAATTCACCCCTCCACTTT	CASSWGGWGRDNSPLHF
-	TRBJ2-7	once	TRBV5-6	TGTGCCAGCAGCTTGGGACAGGAATCCTCCTACGAGCAGTACTTC	CASSLGQESSYEQYF
-	TRBJ1-2	-	TRBV7-6	TGTGCCAGCAGCTCGACTTCCCAAGGGGGCTACACCTTC	CASSSTSQGGYTF
TRBD1	TRBJ2-1	-	TRBV20-1	TGCGGGACAGGGGAGGATGAGCAGTTCTTC	CGTGEDEQFF
TRBD2	TRBJ2-5	-	TRBV19	TGTGCCAGTAGTATTGGAGGAAGCGGGGGGGCCCGGGAGACCCAGTACTTC	CASSIGGSGGARETQYF
-	TRBJ2-7	-	TRBV6-5	TGTGCCATCAGACAGCGGAACTCCTACGAGCAGTACTTC	CAIRQRNSYEQYF
-	TRBJ2-7	-	TRBV28	TGTGCCAGCAGAGACATCCGGGACAACTCCTACGAGCAGTACTTC	CASRDIRDNSYEQYF
TRBD1	TRBJ2-6	-	TRBV28	TGTGCCAGCAGTTTAAGGACAGGGGGCTCTGGGGCCAACGTCCTGACTTTC	CASSLRTGGSGANVLTF
-	TRBJ2-7	few	TRBV4-1	TGCGCCAGCAGCGAAGGGGGGGGCTACACACGGGAGCAGTACTTC	CASSEGGGYTREQYF
TRBD1	TRBJ2-1	once	TRBV10-3	TGTGCCATCAGCGAGGCCTTACAGGGGGCCTTGAATGAGCAGTTCTTC	CAISEALQGALNEQFF
-	TRBJ1-5	once	TRBV6-5	TGTGCCAGCAGTTACTCGAGAGACAATCAGCCCCAGCATTTT	CASSYSRDNQPQHF
-	TRBJ2-7	-	TRBV5-1	TGCGCCAGCGCCGTCCACGTAGCTTTAAGCTCCTACGAGCAGTACTTC	CASAVHVALSSYEQYF
-	TRBJ1-4	-	TRBV19	TGTGCCAGTCGCGACCAACAGGCGTTTTCCGAAAAACTGTTTTTT	CASRDQQAFSEKLFF
-	TRBJ1-2	-	TRBV9	TGTGCCAGCAGACACGCGGGGGCAGATGGCTACACCTTC	CASRHAGADGYTF
TRBD1	TRBJ2-3	-	TRBV30	TGTGCCTGTCGCCGGGACAGGGGCACAGATACGCAGTATTTT	CACRRDRGTDTQYF
-	TRBJ1-1	-	TRBV6-6	TGTGCCAGCAGTTACGGCAGGGTGAAGGACACTGAAGCTTTCTTT	CASSYGRVKDTEAFF
TRBD1	TRBJ2-5	-	TRBV7-2	TGTGCCAGCAGCCCAAGGACAGGGCAAGAGACCCAGTACTTC	CASSPRTGQETQYF
TRBD1	TRBJ1-1	-	TRBV6-5	TGTGCCAGCAGTCCCAACAGGGGGCTAGCTTTCTTT	CASSPNRGLAFF
-	TRBJ1-1	-	TRBV18	TGTGCCAGCTCACCAAAGCAGGACACTGAAGCTTTCTTT	CASSPKQDTEAFF
-	TRBJ1-1	-	TRBV5-4	TGTGCCAGCAGCCCCCAGTCTGTTGGCACTGAAGCTTTCTTT	CASSPQSVGTEAFF
-	TRBJ1-1	-	TRBV2	TGTGCCAGCAGCCTAAAGATGAACACTGAAGCTTTCTTT	CASSLKMNTEAFF
-	TRBJ1-1	-	TRBV6-5	TGTGCCAGCAGTTACTCGGGCCGATCAGGGACCACTGAAGCTTTCTTT	CASSYSGRSGTTEAFF
-	TRBJ2-1	-	TRBV4-2	TGTGCCAGCAGCCAAGGGAATGAGCAGTTCTTC	CASSQGNEQFF
TRBD1	TRBJ1-6	-	TRBV27	TGTGCCAGCAGTTTATCTAGAACCCGGGACAGCTTTAATTCACCCCTCCACTTT	CASSLSRTRDSFNSPLHF
-	TRBJ2-2	once	TRBV27	TGTGCCAGCAGACCCATCGCGAACACCGGGGAGCTGTTTTTT	CASRPIANTGELFF
-	TRBJ1-1	-	TRBV6-6	TGTGCCAGCAGACGTCCGGGGGAAGGGAGATTCACTGAAGCTTTCTTT	CASRRPGEGRFTEAFF
-	TRBJ1-2	-	TRBV4-1	TGCGCCAGCAGCCAAATCCCCGACGCTAACTATGGCTACACCTTC	CASSQIPDANYGYTF
-	TRBJ1-3	-	TRBV6-6	TGTGCCAGCAGTTCCCAGGGAATTTCAGGAAACACCATATATTTT	CASSSQGISGNTIYF
TRBD2	TRBJ2-2	once	TRBV4-2	TGTGCCAGCAGCCAAGATCTAGCGGGGGGGCTCGGCGGGGAGCTGTTTTTT	CASSQDLAGGLGGELFF
-	TRBJ2-5	-	TRBV6-5	TGTGCCAGCACCCGCCGGCAGGGGACAATCCAGACCCAGTACTTC	CASTRRQGTIQTQYF
-	TRBJ1-6	-	TRBV7-2	TGTGCCAGCACCGTCGACATTTATAATTCACCCCTCCACTTT	CASTVDIYNSPLHF
-	TRBJ1-5	-	TRBV19	TGTGCCAGTAGTATTTTCGTCACAGGGCTGGGCCATAATCAGCCCCAGCATTTT	CASSIFVTGLGHNQPQHF
-	TRBJ1-5	-	TRBV7-2	TGTGCCAGCAGCCCTCCGGGGGGGTTCCATCAGCCCCAGCATTTT	CASSPPGGFHQPQHF
TRBD1	TRBJ2-5	-	TRBV5-6	TGTGCCAGCAGCGGGACAGTAGCAGAGACCCAGTACTTC	CASSGTVAETQYF
-	TRBJ1-2	-	TRBV19	TGTGCCGGGCAGGGGAACTATGGCTACACCTTC	CAGQGNYGYTF
TRBD1	TRBJ1-5	-	TRBV5-5	TGTGCCAGCAGCCCATTCGACAGGGACAATCAGCCCCAGCATTTT	CASSPFDRDNQPQHF
-	TRBJ1-4	-	TRBV10-3	TGTGCCATCAGGTCCGGGACGGCGAATGAAAAACTGTTTTTT	CAIRSGTANEKLFF
TRBD1	TRBJ1-1	-	TRBV5-4	TGTGCCAGCAGCTTTAACAGGGGGCTGGGTGAAGCTTTCTTT	CASSFNRGLGEAFF
TRBD1	TRBJ1-2	-	TRBV5-4	TGTGCCAGCAGCTCCCGGACAGGGAAGAAATATGGCTACACCTTC	CASSSRTGKKYGYTF
TRBD1	TRBJ2-1	-	TRBV7-7	TGTGCTAGCAGCTTAGGACAGGGGGCTAGCTCCTACAATGAGCAGTTCTTC	CASSLGQGASSYNEQFF
-	TRBJ1-1	few	TRBV29-1	TGCAGCGTTGTGAGGGGCGCTGAAGCTTTCTTT	CSVVRGAEAFF
-	TRBJ2-7	-	TRBV27	TGTGCCAGCAGTTCCCCGAACAGGGTCCACGAGCAGTACTTC	CASSSPNRVHEQYF
-	TRBJ1-1	once	TRBV5-1	TGCGCCAGCAGCCAGGACGGGAACACTGAAGCTTTCTTT	CASSQDGNTEAFF
TRBD1	TRBJ1-5	-	TRBV2	TGTGCCAGCAGTGAGTCGACAGGGGGCCTTGGGAGCCAGCCCCAGCATTTT	CASSESTGGLGSQPQHF
-	TRBJ1-1	-	TRBV23-1	TGCGCCAGCAGTCATGACAGTGTGTACACTGAAGCTTTCTTT	CASSHDSVYTEAFF
-	TRBJ1-2	-	TRBV19	TGTGCCAGTAGTATGGAGGGCCCAGAGGTCTATGGCTACACCTTC	CASSMEGPEVYGYTF
-	TRBJ2-7	-	TRBV2	TGTGCCAGCAGTGAATCGCGGGGTCCTTACGAGCAGTACTTC	CASSESRGPYEQYF
-	TRBJ2-7	-	TRBV7-2	TGTGCCAGCAGCCCTCTAGGGAGATACGAGCAGTACTTC	CASSPLGRYEQYF
TRBD2	TRBJ2-5	-	TRBV7-6	TGTGCCAGCAGCAGGCGGACTAGCGGCCAAGAGACCCAGTACTTC	CASSRRTSGQETQYF
TRBD1	TRBJ1-1	once	TRBV9	TGTGCCAGCAGCGTAGGTGCTCGGACAGGGACGCTAAACACTGAAGCTTTCTTT	CASSVGARTGTLNTEAFF
-	TRBJ1-1	-	TRBV2	TGTGCCAGCCTTGAGAGGGAGAACACTGAAGCTTTCTTT	CASLERENTEAFF
-	TRBJ2-1	once	TRBV5-4	TGTGCCAGCAGCTTGGGTATAGGGCAGGGCGCAAATGAGCAGTTCTTC	CASSLGIGQGANEQFF
-	TRBJ1-1	few	TRBV29-1	TGCAGCGTCGGCCTCACTGAAGCTTTCTTT	CSVGLTEAFF